Shown below are 22 T cell receptor beta chains from a single sample sequenced in a study of Graves' ophthalmopathy and Graves' hyperthyroidism. Amplification from RNA transcripts yielded the TCR beta CDR3 regions. HTBI-primed RT-PCR formed the first round, and a multiplex PCR formed the second. TCRdb fed the multiplex PCR reads into MiXCR, producing one record per CDR3 protein. The profile shows about 550,000 distinct CDR3 sequences, just under 40% of them singletons. Sequenced material: peripheral blood or thyroid tissue (not recorded which). The receptor source for this set is an adult man with Graves' hyperthyroidism.

The chain carries TRBV28 and TRBJ2-5; 9 bases agree with TRBD1. Germline values: CDR1 MDHEN, CDR2 SYDVKM. With 8 bases clipped from V and 8 bases from J, the junction kept 6 bases outside the gene matches. This CDR3 contains 12 residues. The CDR3 is CASGTGSDTQYF. In DNA, the CDR3 is TGTGCCAGCGGGACAGGGAGTGACACCCAGTACTTC.

This clonotype was seen ten or more times. Sequence at one end of the junction differs from germline and may be a read error. The V call is TRBV24-1, the J call TRBJ1-2, with 11 bases fitting TRBD1. CDR1 is KGHDR, CDR2 SFDVKD, per germline. The CDR3 spans 13 residues. CDR3 amino acids: CATSDSRTGGYTF. The DNA for the CDR3 is TGTGCCACCAGTGATTCACGGACAGGGGGCTATACCTTC.

This clonotype was seen repeatedly, ten times or more. The chain joins TRBV20-1 to TRBJ1-3; D unresolved. Germline CDR1 and CDR2: DFQATT and SNEGSKA (reference sequence). The CDR3 runs to 15 residues. V was pared by 0 bases and J by 0 bases, with 9 bases between. The CDR3 loop is CSARDWSDSGNTIYF. The CDR3 bases are TGCAGTGCTAGAGATTGGTCCGACTCTGGAAACACCATATATTTT.

This clonotype was counted a few times. The V gene is TRBV5-1, the J gene TRBJ1-1; D remains unclear. Between the trimmed V and J ends, which lost 0 bases and 3 bases, there was a span of 12 bases. Per the germline V gene, CDR1 is SGHRS and CDR2 is YFSETQ. This CDR3 is 15 amino acids long. As DNA, the CDR3 is TGCGCCAGCAGCTTGGAGTTGGAACGGTACACTGAAGCTTTCTTT. Protein product: CASSLELERYTEAFF.

This clonotype showed up just once. Being one base from a much bigger clone, this may be a read error. CDR3 protein: CASSTGTSGRLGETQYF. The DNA of the CDR3 is TGTGCCAGCAGTACCGGGACTAGCGGGAGATTAGGGGAGACCCAGTACTTC. The rearrangement joins TRBV2 to TRBJ2-5; 14 positions agree with TRBD2. From germline, CDR1 is SNHLY and CDR2 FYNNEI. After removal of 5 bases from V and 5 bases from J, the junction contained 10 bases not matched to a gene. The CDR3 is 17 amino acids.

There are many counts of this clonotype. The chain carries TRBV24-1 and TRBJ1-5, with D possibly TRBD1 on 5 matching bases. V gave up 3 bases and J gave up 4 bases, with 12 bases separating them. The CDR3 runs 15 residues. Germline V CDR1 and CDR2: KGHDR, SFDVKD. This CDR3 reads CATSDTGTTNQPQHF. The CDR3 DNA follows: TGTGCCACCAGTGATACCGGGACTACAAATCAGCCCCAGCATTTT.

The chain employs TRBV19 and TRBJ1-5; 9 bases align to TRBD1. Germline loops: CDR1 LNHDA, CDR2 SQIVND (reference sequence). The CDR3 has 17 amino acids. V trimming: 6 bases; J trimming: 2 bases; junction bases outside the gene matches: 11. In DNA, the CDR3 is TGTGCCAGTAGACCTAACAGGGGGCGCGGTGGCAATCAGCCCCAGCATTTT. Protein product: CASRPNRGRGGNQPQHF.

The table lists this clonotype with a few counts. V is TRBV7-3 and J is TRBJ2-3, with 10 nucleotides matching TRBD1. The junction had 5 bases not matched to a gene; V was cut back by 5 bases and J by 6 bases. This CDR3 has 14 amino acids. From germline, CDR1 is SGHTA and CDR2 FQGTGA. CDR3 sequence: CASSLRGQGDTQYF. The CDR3 DNA is TGTGCCAGCAGCCTAAGGGGACAGGGGGATACGCAGTATTTT.

The sample holds a few counts of this clonotype. The genes are TRBV7-2 and TRBJ1-2, with 7 bases identical to TRBD1. The CDR3 runs 14 residues. V was pared by 5 bases and J by 4 bases, with 7 bases of the junction left unmatched. CDR1 SGHTA and CDR2 FQGNSA come from the germline V gene. The DNA of the CDR3 is TGTGCCAGCAGCCCAGTCCAGGGGGTCTATGGCTACACCTTC. The encoded protein is CASSPVQGVYGYTF. Looking up the rest from reference TRBV7-2 and TRBJ1-2 gives the full variable domain: GAGVSQSPSNKVTEKGKDVELRCDPISGHTALYWYRQSLGQGLEFLIYFQGNSAPDKSGLPSDRFSAERTGGSVSTLTIQRTQQEDSAVYLCASSPVQGVYGYTFGSGTRLTVV.

The chain is built from TRBV7-9 and TRBJ2-7, with a tentative D call TRBD1 (5 bases). Germline V lookup: CDR1 SEHNR, CDR2 FQNEAQ (reference sequence). V was trimmed by 1 base and J by 1 base, leaving 11 bases between them. CDR3 length: 15 residues. For the CDR3, the DNA is TGTGCCAGCAGCTTAGGGGCCAGGGAATCCTACGAGCAGTACTTC. Its translation: CASSLGARESYEQYF.

V gene TRBV24-1 combines with J gene TRBJ1-1; D unresolved. V lost 7 bases, J lost 1 base, and 6 bases lay in between. The germline V gene has CDR1 KGHDR and CDR2 SFDVKD. The CDR3 spans 12 residues. The CDR3 spells CATSGTNTEAFF. The DNA of the CDR3 is TGTGCCACCAGCGGTACGAACACTGAAGCTTTCTTT.

This clonotype was counted ten times or more. This CDR3 reads CATSGVGNTEAFF. Here the CDR3 DNA reads TGTGCCACCAGTGGGGTAGGAAACACTGAAGCTTTCTTT. The chain employs TRBV24-1 and TRBJ1-1; D gene ambiguous. Germline loops: CDR1 KGHDR, CDR2 SFDVKD. V lost 5 bases to trimming and J lost 2 bases, with 8 bases between them. The CDR3 is 13 amino acids.

The chain links TRBV29-1 to TRBJ1-1, with 7 bases that match TRBD1. The CDR3 runs to 13 residues. With V trimmed by 5 bases and J by 7 bases, 10 bases remained unmatched. Germline V lookup: CDR1 SQVTM, CDR2 ANQGSEA. The chain's CDR3 is CSVSSDREFEAFF. For the CDR3, the DNA is TGCAGCGTTAGCTCAGACAGGGAGTTTGAAGCTTTCTTT. The full variable domain, rest sourced from reference TRBV29-1 and TRBJ1-1, is SAVISQKPSRDICQRGTSLTIQCQVDSQVTMMFWYRQQPGQSLTLIATANQGSEATYESGFVIDKFPISRPNLTFSTLTVSNMSPEDSSIYLCSVSSDREFEAFFGQGTRLTVV.

This clonotype occurred many times. The chain uses TRBV6-5 and TRBJ1-4; no definite D call. V gave up 2 bases and J gave up 7 bases, with 11 bases separating them. The CDR3 runs to 14 residues. Germline V gene sequence: CDR1 MNHEY, CDR2 SVGAGI. This CDR3 is CASSYGDRPEKLFF. CDR3 bases: TGTGCCAGCAGTTACGGTGATCGTCCTGAAAAACTGTTTTTT.

The chain carries TRBV29-1 and TRBJ1-2, with TRBD1 as a possible D gene (6 bases). Germline values: CDR1 SQVTM, CDR2 ANQGSEA. Trimming shortened V by 8 bases and J by 3 bases, and 13 bases separated the two germline ends. This CDR3 has 12 residues. The CDR3 DNA reads TGCAGCAGTGCAGGGGAGGACTATGGCTACACCTTC. It codes for CSSAGEDYGYTF.

This clonotype was found many times. V usage is TRBV29-1 and J usage is TRBJ1-1; 7 nucleotides match TRBD1. From germline, CDR1 is SQVTM and CDR2 ANQGSEA. The trim removed 7 bases at V and 8 bases at J, leaving 4 bases unmatched. The CDR3 runs 10 residues. The CDR3 nucleotides are TGCAGCGCCACACAGGGGGAAGCTTTCTTT. It translates to CSATQGEAFF.

This clonotype was seen at least ten times. The gene calls are TRBV5-6 and TRBJ1-6, with 10 bases fitting TRBD1. V lost 4 bases and J lost 9; bases outside the gene matches: 4. Germline CDR1 is SGHDT and CDR2 is YYEEEE. The CDR3 totals 14 residues. CDR3 nucleotides: TGTGCCAGCAGCCGCCGGGACAGGGGTTCACCCCTCCACTTT. Its protein is CASSRRDRGSPLHF.

This clonotype was seen at least ten times. This chain joins TRBV4-2 and TRBJ2-7; a weak D match, TRBD2 (5 bases). Trimming took 0 bases from V and 7 from J, leaving 10 bases between them. Germline V CDR1 and CDR2: LGHNA, YNFKEQ. The CDR3 runs 13 residues. The CDR3 here is CASSQDLSGEQYF. The CDR3 nucleotides read TGTGCCAGCAGCCAAGATCTCTCGGGAGAGCAGTACTTC.

This clonotype was recorded many times. V usage is TRBV7-9 and J usage is TRBJ1-4; D is ambiguous. The CDR3 is 12 residues long. Germline CDR1 SEHNR, CDR2 FQNEAQ (reference sequence). Trimming took 5 bases from V and 5 from J, leaving 6 bases between them. The CDR3 protein is CASSRWNEKLFF. CDR3 bases: TGTGCCAGCAGCCGGTGGAATGAAAAACTGTTTTTT.

The sample holds many counts of this clonotype. This chain joins TRBV10-3 and TRBJ1-2, with 9 bases that match TRBD1. V lost 2 bases to trimming and J lost 5 bases; unmatched junction nucleotides: 3. The CDR3 length is 14 residues. Germline lookup yields CDR1 ENHRY and CDR2 SYGVKD. The CDR3 sequence: CAISEPDRGYGYTF. For the CDR3, the DNA is TGTGCCATCAGTGAGCCGGACAGGGGATATGGCTACACCTTC.

The chain couples TRBV28 to TRBJ2-7, with 10 positions matching TRBD1. Germline V gene data show CDR1 as MDHEN and CDR2 as SYDVKM. The CDR3 totals 16 residues. V shed 2 bases and J 6 bases; nucleotides not matched to a gene: 10. CDR3 residues: CASSLTLGTGVGEQYF. CDR3 nucleotide sequence: TGTGCCAGCAGTTTAACTCTCGGGACAGGGGTGGGCGAGCAGTACTTC.

In its sample, this clonotype was seen many times. The chain couples TRBV7-9 to TRBJ1-2; D remains ambiguous. Looked up from germline, CDR1 is SEHNR and CDR2 is FQNEAQ (reference sequence). The CDR3 has 15 residues. Trimming pared 0 bases from V and 8 bases from J, leaving 16 bases between. CDR3 loop: CASSLAGRLVGGYTF. In DNA, the CDR3 is TGTGCCAGCAGCTTAGCCGGACGGCTTGTGGGAGGCTACACCTTC.